This TCR beta chain was found in a study of blood T cell repertoires in COVID-19. The overall study: Sites in the United States, Italy and Spain provided acute and convalescent COVID-19 samples. In each case, the material was cDNA or gDNA derived from T cells, B-cell-depleted T cells, or PBMCs.

The authors' processing: Cell counts per sample came from amplifying reference gene primers. Here immunoSEQ multiplex PCR was the method, and the copy in TCRdb shows in-frame clones only, minus some. Clone size and V and J calls were adopted from that table, with D and trimming inferred from the DNA. The sample lists 110,000 or so clones; nearly 90% were seen once. This clone was seen just once. V was clipped by 8 bases and J by 0 bases, with 23 bases between them. The CDR3 has 18 amino acids. Germline V lookup: CDR1 LNHDA, CDR2 SQIVND (reference sequence). The rearrangement uses TRBV19 and TRBJ1-3; no firm D call. This clonotype was obtained from a woman between 65 and 79 years old who had recovered from COVID-19. Material for sequencing was peripheral blood. This chain's CDR3 is CASGRRRPQASSGNTIYF. CDR3 sequence (DNA): TGTGCCAGTGGTAGGAGAAGACCTCAAGCAAGCTCTGGAAACACCATATATTTT.